Listed here are 24 T cell receptor beta chains from one sample, sequenced in a study of shared clonotypes between healthy human individuals. The assay was immunoSEQ multiplex PCR, and TCRdb's table has in-frame clones only and misses some. Here the sample spans about 590,000 clones, roughly 95% being singletons. Naive CD8 cells lacked CD45RO, underwent positive selection for CCR7 and left out terminally differentiated effector memory CD45RA+ cells. Sequencing used naive CD8+ T cells sorted from blood. The receptors here all came from a woman aged 25 to 39 in good health.

The rearrangement uses TRBV12-5 and TRBJ2-1, with no clear D. The germline V gene has CDR1 LGHNT and CDR2 FRNRAP. Trimming pared 6 bases from V and 6 bases from J, leaving 15 bases between. The CDR3 runs to 14 residues. The CDR3 reads CASGPGNAFNEQFF. The CDR3 region has the DNA TGTGCTAGTGGGCCCGGTAACGCCTTCAATGAGCAGTTCTTC.

This clone was seen a single time. V gene TRBV20-1 combines with J gene TRBJ2-7; the D is unclear. Trimming removed 6 bases from V and 3 bases from J, with 9 bases in between. CDR3 length: 11 amino acids. Per germline, CDR1 DFQATT and CDR2 SNEGSKA (reference sequence). In DNA form, the CDR3 reads TGCAGTGCCGCTTTGGGCTACGAGCAGTACTTC. Translation gives CSAALGYEQYF.

The gene calls are TRBV9 and TRBJ2-1, with a tentative D call TRBD2 (6 bases). V gave up 3 bases and J gave up 2 bases, with 15 bases separating them. CDR1 is SGDLS and CDR2 is YYNGEE in the germline V gene. The CDR3 runs to 16 residues. The CDR3 DNA is TGTGCCAGCAGCGAGACGGGAGTTAGTCCCTACAATGAGCAGTTCTTC. Translation: CASSETGVSPYNEQFF.

The chain links TRBV30 to TRBJ2-1; 8 bases are a match to TRBD1. Germline CDR1 is GTSNPN and CDR2 is SVGIG (reference sequence). The J segment lost 10 bases and the V segment lost 4 bases, leaving 18 bases of the junction unmatched. The CDR3 loop spans 16 amino acids. CDR3 nucleotides: TGTGCCTGGACGTTAGGCCCGGGACAGGCGACGGGCGAGCAGTTCTTC. It specifies CAWTLGPGQATGEQFF. Full variable domain (rest looked up from reference TRBV30 and TRBJ2-1): SQTIHQWPATLVQPVGSPLSLECTVEGTSNPNLYWYRQAAGRGLQLLFYSVGIGQISSEVPQNLSASRPQDRQFILSSKKLLLSDSGFYLCAWTLGPGQATGEQFFGPGTRLTVL.

The chain recombines TRBV4-1 with TRBJ2-1; D unresolved. Trimming stripped 2 bases from V and 3 bases from J, with 11 bases between. The CDR3 is 15 residues long. Per the germline V gene, CDR1 is MGHRA and CDR2 is YSYEKL. In DNA form, the CDR3 reads TGCGCCAGCAGCCAAATTATCACCAACTACAATGAGCAGTTCTTC. It is translated as CASSQIITNYNEQFF.

This clone came up once. V is TRBV5-1 and J is TRBJ2-7; D possibly matches TRBD1 or TRBD2 (6 bases each). CDR1 is SGHRS, CDR2 YFSETQ, per germline. V shed 2 bases and J shed 5 bases, with 14 bases lying between them. The CDR3 length is 14 residues. The CDR3 is CASSLRHREDEQYF. The DNA of the CDR3 is TGCGCCAGCAGCTTACGGCACAGGGAGGACGAGCAGTACTTC.

The chain is built from TRBV2 and TRBJ1-5, with a weak D call TRBD1 (6 bases). CDR3 length: 14 residues. Germline-derived CDR1 and CDR2 are SNHLY and FYNNEI. V gave up 4 bases and J gave up 1 base, with 8 bases separating them. The CDR3 reads CASSGTESNQPQHF. CDR3 DNA sequence: TGTGCCAGCAGTGGGACAGAAAGCAATCAGCCCCAGCATTTT.

J is TRBJ1-2 and V is TRBV27; 9 bases align to TRBD1. The CDR3 spans 17 residues. Germline trimming cut 5 bases from V and 4 bases from J; bases unmatched to any gene: 14. CDR1 is MNHEY and CDR2 is SMNVEV in the germline V gene (reference sequence). The CDR3 loop reads CASSPGQGGGSSYGYTF. The CDR3 coding sequence is TGTGCCAGCAGTCCGGGACAGGGTGGGGGTTCTAGCTATGGCTACACCTTC.

The chain links TRBV11-2 to TRBJ2-2, with D uncertain. From germline, CDR1 is SGHAT and CDR2 FQNNGV. The CDR3 covers 13 residues. V was pared by 4 bases and J by 6 bases, with 9 bases between. CDR3 nucleotide sequence: TGTGCCAGCAGCTCACCCCGTTCCGGGGAGCTGTTTTTT. Residues: CASSSPRSGELFF.

The sample holds one count of this clone. The chain has TRBV10-2 and TRBJ2-3, with D perhaps TRBD2 (5 bases). The length of the CDR3 is 18 residues. V was pared by 2 bases and J by 0 bases, with 18 bases between. CDR1 WSHSY and CDR2 SAAADI come from the germline V gene. The DNA for the CDR3 is TGCGCCAGCAGTGAGAAGGTCCTAGCCTACCTTAGCACAGATACGCAGTATTTT. It specifies CASSEKVLAYLSTDTQYF.

This chain uses TRBV9 with TRBJ2-5; D could derive from TRBD1 or TRBD2 (5 bases each). V was pared by 0 bases and J by 3 bases, with 9 bases between. The CDR3 has 14 amino acids. The germline V gene encodes CDR1 SGDLS and CDR2 YYNGEE. CDR3 coding DNA: TGTGCCAGCAGCGTAGGGGGGACGAAAGAGACCCAGTACTTC. Its translation is CASSVGGTKETQYF.

The chain combines TRBV27 with TRBJ1-2, with D possibly TRBD1 on 5 matching bases. V lost 3 bases to trimming and J lost 4 bases, with 12 bases between them. CDR3 length: 14 amino acids. Germline CDR1 MNHEY, CDR2 SMNVEV (reference sequence). CDR3 sequence: CASSFQGGSYGYTF. For the CDR3, the DNA is TGTGCCAGCAGTTTCCAGGGAGGGAGCTATGGCTACACCTTC.

V is TRBV7-9 and J is TRBJ1-3; D perhaps matches TRBD1 (5 bases). V was pared by 3 bases and J by 0 bases, with 9 bases between. Germline V CDR1 and CDR2: SEHNR, FQNEAQ (reference sequence). The CDR3 extends over 15 amino acids. In DNA form, the CDR3 reads TGTGCCAGCAGCTTTGGGGGACGCTCTGGAAACACCATATATTTT. This encodes CASSFGGRSGNTIYF.

This sequence joins TRBV27 and TRBJ2-7, with a weak D call TRBD1 (6 bases). Trimming left V 0 bases short and J 8 bases short, with 20 bases between. CDR3 length equals 16 residues. Per germline, CDR1 MNHEY and CDR2 SMNVEV (reference sequence). The CDR3 region has the DNA TGTGCCAGCAGTTTATCGGGACGACAGGTGAGATCCCAGCAGTACTTC. Translated, it gives CASSLSGRQVRSQQYF.

This clone has only one observation. The chain combines TRBV28 with TRBJ1-3; D gene unclear. CDR3 size: 14 residues. V was cut by 2 bases and J by 0 bases, with 5 bases left in between. Germline V gene data show CDR1 as MDHEN and CDR2 as SYDVKM. This CDR3 reads CASSLHASGNTIYF. The CDR3 bases are TGTGCCAGCAGTTTACATGCCTCTGGAAACACCATATATTTT.

This chain connects TRBV19 to TRBJ2-7; D is undetermined. Between the trimmed V and J ends, which lost 4 bases and 0 bases, there was a span of 16 bases. This CDR3 is built from 16 residues. Germline V gene lookup returns CDR1 LNHDA and CDR2 SQIVND (reference sequence). The CDR3 protein is CASSTSGGPYSYEQYF. The CDR3 bases are TGTGCCAGTAGTACGTCTGGCGGACCTTACTCCTACGAGCAGTACTTC.

The V and J genes are TRBV6-5 and TRBJ2-2, with 8 bases matching TRBD2. V shed 10 bases and J 7 bases; nucleotides not matched to a gene: 11. CDR3 length: 14 residues. Germline V gives CDR1 MNHEY, CDR2 SVGAGI. Here the CDR3 DNA reads TGTGCCACCTCAGCGGGAGAAATGATCGGGGAGCTGTTTTTT. Protein sequence: CATSAGEMIGELFF.

The table lists this clone with a count of one. Additional DNA sequences in this sample encode the identical CDR3. J is TRBJ2-5 and V is TRBV6-5; D is undetermined. CDR1 and CDR2 from the germline V gene are MNHEY and SVGAGI. Trimming took off 2 bases at V and 4 bases at J, with 2 bases between the two ends. CDR3 size: 11 residues. CDR3 amino acids: CASSYGETQYF. The CDR3 nucleotides are TGTGCCAGCAGTTACGGAGAGACCCAGTACTTC.

The chain employs TRBV7-9 and TRBJ2-7; 8 bases are shared with TRBD2. The CDR3 contains 12 residues. CDR1 and CDR2 from the germline V gene are SEHNR and FQNEAQ (reference sequence). V was clipped by 6 bases and J by 6 bases; unmatched bases: 4. The CDR3 coding sequence is TGTGCCAGCAGTCGGGAGGGCCTCGAGCAGTACTTC. Protein sequence: CASSREGLEQYF. Combining the CDR3 with reference TRBV7-9 and TRBJ2-7 gives the whole variable domain DTGVSQNPRHKITKRGQNVTFRCDPISEHNRLYWYRQTLGQGPEFLTYFQNEAQLEKSRLLSDRFSAERPKGSFSTLEIQRTEQGDSAMYLCASSREGLEQYFGPGTRLTVT.

CDR3 protein: CASSSGTYSYEQYF. CDR3 sequence (DNA): TGTGCCAGCAGTTCCGGGACGTACTCCTACGAGCAGTACTTC. This chain joins TRBV28 and TRBJ2-7; D could derive from TRBD1 or TRBD2 (5 bases each). This CDR3 is built from 14 residues. Germline V gene lookup returns CDR1 MDHEN and CDR2 SYDVKM. The V gene lost 4 bases and the J gene lost 0 bases, with 10 bases spanning the gap.

The genes are TRBV5-5 and TRBJ2-3, with 7 bases identical to TRBD2. The junction had 7 bases not matched to a gene; V was cut back by 4 bases and J by 2 bases. Germline CDR1 SGHKS, CDR2 YYEKEE (reference sequence). The CDR3 length is 15 residues. The DNA of the CDR3 is TGTGCCAGCAGCAGAGGACTAGGTATCACAGATACGCAGTATTTT. This encodes CASSRGLGITDTQYF.

The chain couples TRBV5-8 to TRBJ2-7; possible D gene TRBD2, 6 bases. V was pared by 0 bases and J by 4 bases, with 14 bases between. The CDR3 has 15 residues. The germline V gene has CDR1 SGHTS and CDR2 YDEGEE. Here the CDR3 reads CASSLGSGRFYEQYF. The CDR3 coding sequence is TGTGCCAGCAGCTTGGGTAGCGGCAGATTTTACGAGCAGTACTTC.

The chain recombines TRBV28 with TRBJ1-2; D call uncertain. Trimming took off 2 bases at V and 4 bases at J, with 14 bases between the two ends. CDR3 size: 15 residues. Germline CDR1 reads MDHEN; CDR2 reads SYDVKM. CDR3 nucleotides: TGTGCCAGCAGTTTAGTGGAGCAGCGCTCCTATGGCTACACCTTC. Translated: CASSLVEQRSYGYTF.

This chain joins TRBV6-6 and TRBJ1-2; TRBD1 matches 9 bases. Germline values: CDR1 MNHNY, CDR2 SVGAGI (reference sequence). Trimming at V came to 5 bases and at J to 3 bases, leaving 4 bases not matched to a gene. The CDR3 loop spans 14 amino acids. CDR3 residues: CASSQDRGDYGYTF. The CDR3 bases are TGTGCCAGCAGTCAAGACAGGGGGGACTATGGCTACACCTTC.